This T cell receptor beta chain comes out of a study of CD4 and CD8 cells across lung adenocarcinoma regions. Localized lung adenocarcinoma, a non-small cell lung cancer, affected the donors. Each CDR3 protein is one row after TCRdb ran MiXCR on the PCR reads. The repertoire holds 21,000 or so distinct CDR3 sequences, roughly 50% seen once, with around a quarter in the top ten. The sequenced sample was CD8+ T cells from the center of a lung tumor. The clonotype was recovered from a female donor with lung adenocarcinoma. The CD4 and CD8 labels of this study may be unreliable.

CDR3 sequence reads: CASSVYLWTASTGELFF. The CDR3 DNA reads as TGTGCCAGCAGCGTATACTTGTGGACAGCGAGCACCGGGGAGCTGTTTTTT. This chain links TRBV7-8 with TRBJ2-2; tentative D call: TRBD1 (6 bases). Trimming removed 5 bases from V and 4 bases from J, with 20 bases in between. The CDR3 spans 17 residues. Per germline, CDR1 SGHVS and CDR2 FQNEAQ. The full variable domain, in which reference TRBV7-8 and TRBJ2-2 provide the parts outside the CDR3, is GAGVSQSPRYKVAKRGQDVALRCDPISGHVSLFWYQQALGQGPEFLTYFQNEAQLDKSGLPSDRFFAERPEGSVSTLKIQRTQQEDSAVYLCASSVYLWTASTGELFFGEGSRLTVL.